Below, 8 T cell receptor beta chains from the same sample are listed, as sequenced in a study of blood T cells in healthy people across ages. Sample-barcoded 5' priming and a J-beta primer mix drove a second PCR of about 6 to 12 cycles. TCRdb processed the 5' RACE reads anew with MiXCR; each CDR3 protein has one entry. This table holds about 770,000 distinct CDR3 sequences, under 45% found once. The sample consisted of blood. These receptors were collected from a man in his fifties or sixties in good health.

In its sample, this clonotype was seen a few times. The genes are TRBV21-1 and TRBJ2-5; the tabulated D call, TRBD1, remains unverified against the DNA. TRBV21-1 is assigned pseudogene status. This CDR3 comprises 19 residues. The CDR3, as DNA: TGTGCCAGCAGCAAAGCGGGGGACCCTGAGGCAGGGGAGGTGAAGACCCAGTACTTC. Protein sequence: CASSKAGDPEAGEVKTQYF.

The rearrangement links TRBV9 to TRBJ2-3; 12 nucleotides match TRBD2. The CDR3 is 17 amino acids. Germline lookup yields CDR1 SGDLS and CDR2 YYNGEE. After removal of 4 bases from V and 4 bases from J, the junction contained 10 bases not matched to a gene. DNA for the CDR3: TGTGCCAGCAGCCGGAGACTAGCGGGGGAGAAGGCAGATACGCAGTATTTT. This sequence encodes CASSRRLAGEKADTQYF.

This chain links TRBV28 with TRBJ1-2; 7 bases agree with TRBD1. Germline CDR1 reads MDHEN; CDR2 reads SYDVKM. J gave up 1 base and V 2 bases, and 10 bases lay outside the gene matches. The length of the CDR3 is 17 residues. As DNA, the CDR3 is TGTGCCAGCAGTTTAACGCTCGGGACAGCGAATAACTATGGCTACACCTTC. This gives the protein CASSLTLGTANNYGYTF.

This clonotype came up a few times. The chain carries TRBV20-1 and TRBJ1-2; D is perhaps TRBD1 (5 bases). V dropped 3 bases and J dropped 4 bases, with 12 bases sitting between them. The CDR3 loop spans 13 amino acids. Germline CDR1 and CDR2: DFQATT and SNEGSKA (reference sequence). Here the CDR3 reads CSARAGRGYGYTF. The CDR3 nucleotides are TGCAGTGCTAGGGCAGGGCGAGGCTATGGCTACACCTTC.

This clonotype was detected many times. V usage is TRBV2 and J usage is TRBJ1-5; tentatively, D is TRBD1 (5 bases). The germline V gene encodes CDR1 SNHLY and CDR2 FYNNEI. Trimming shortened V by 8 bases and J by 3 bases, and 11 bases separated the two germline ends. The CDR3 has 13 amino acids. The CDR3 DNA follows: TGTGCCAGCTCGGCAGGGCCCAATCAGCCCCAGCATTTT. It yields the protein CASSAGPNQPQHF.

The genes are TRBV28 and TRBJ2-1, with 7 bases aligning to TRBD1. This CDR3 spans 15 amino acids. Per germline, CDR1 MDHEN and CDR2 SYDVKM. The junction had 5 bases not matched to a gene; V was cut back by 3 bases and J by 3 bases. DNA for the CDR3: TGTGCCAGCAGTTTGGGGACAGCTAACTACAATGAGCAGTTCTTC. Residues: CASSLGTANYNEQFF.

The chain couples TRBV25-1 to TRBJ1-2; 9 nucleotides line up with TRBD1. Germline V gene data show CDR1 as MGHDK and CDR2 as SYGVNS. CDR3 length equals 14 residues. V lost 3 bases to trimming and J lost 8 bases; unmatched junction nucleotides: 7. The CDR3 here is CASSDNRGRGGYTF. The DNA of the CDR3 is TGTGCCAGCAGTGATAACAGGGGGCGCGGAGGCTACACCTTC.

The chain is built from TRBV7-2 and TRBJ2-1, with 8 bases fitting TRBD2. J lost 8 bases, V lost 5 bases, and 14 bases had no gene match. Germline CDR1 and CDR2: SGHTA and FQGNSA. The CDR3 length is 16 residues. CDR3 sequence reads: CASSRGFSAGEHEQFF. The DNA of the CDR3 is TGTGCCAGCAGCCGGGGATTCTCAGCGGGGGAACATGAGCAGTTCTTC.